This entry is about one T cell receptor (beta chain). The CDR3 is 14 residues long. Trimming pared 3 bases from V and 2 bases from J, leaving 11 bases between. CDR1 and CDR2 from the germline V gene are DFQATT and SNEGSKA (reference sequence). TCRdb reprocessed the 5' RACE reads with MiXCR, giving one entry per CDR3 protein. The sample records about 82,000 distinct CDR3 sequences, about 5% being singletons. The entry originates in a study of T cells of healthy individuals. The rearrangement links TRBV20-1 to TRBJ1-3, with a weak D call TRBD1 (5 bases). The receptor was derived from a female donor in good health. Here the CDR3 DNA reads TGCAGTGCTAGTGAGGGGATCGCTGGAAACACCATATATTTT. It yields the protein CSASEGIAGNTIYF.